This T cell receptor (beta chain) is from a study of OX40 agonist ivuxolimab in advanced cancers. Sequenced by immunoSEQ multiplex PCR; TCRdb stores in-frame clones only, minus some. The sample holds 90,000 or so clones, around 90% seen once. CDR3 size: 15 residues. Looked up from germline, CDR1 is SNHLY and CDR2 is FYNNEI. The V segment lost 7 bases and the J segment 3 bases; nucleotides outside the gene matches: 5. The specimen comprised CD4+ or CD8+ T cells sorted from blood, sampled in a trial of the OX40 agonist ivuxolimab. The TCR comes from an adult with an advanced solid tumor such as melanoma, head and neck, liver or kidney cancer. The chain combines TRBV2 with TRBJ2-2, with TRBD2 matching 10 bases. The CDR3, as DNA: TGTGCCAGCACCGGGACTAGCGCCTACACCGGGGAGCTGTTTTTT. Its translation: CASTGTSAYTGELFF.